This T cell receptor (beta chain) was profiled in a study of human T cells and chemical hapten exposure listed by TCRdb under 2021. General notes on the study: For sensitization, 2% DPC in acetone was applied to a 2 cm by 2 cm area of upper inner arm skin. Weekly therapeutic DPC doses were additionally applied to the scalp of patients throughout the roughly 24-week study period. Patch testing was performed on the upper back with Finn chambers containing 0.01% DPC, and the patch tests were scored after 6 days according to International Contact Dermatitis Research Group standards. The mostly female patient cohort included alopecia areata with under or over 50% scalp involvement, alopecia totalis and alopecia universalis. The libraries were sequenced as a pool, and the TCR yield per sample differed mostly because of small variations in library volumes within the pool. In alopecia patients, the study followed how the peripheral blood TCR repertoire changed in vivo over primary and secondary sensitization to diphenylcyclopropenone (DPC), a hapten. Blood samples were taken from patients before sensitization (week 0) and then at 2, 6 and about 24 weeks after DPC sensitization. Approximately 30 alopecia patients provided blood for TCR sequencing at one to four time points (pre-sensitization, 2, 6 and 24 weeks). Points the paper makes about the study in general: The number of TCRs above 1 in 1000 frequency did not change with DPC sensitization; there was no evidence of global repertoire structure alterations. Repeated subsampling changed both the strength of the expansion versus patch-test correlation and the threshold at which that correlation became significant. Compared with pre-sensitization or healthy control sets, expanded TCRs formed significantly more large CDR3 similarity clusters, which is consistent with antigen-driven responses. Alopecia, a presumed autoimmune disease, was present in all patients, so the immune response of the patients might differ from that of healthy individuals. The number of PT1 expanded TCRs positively correlated with patch test score, significant at thresholds 8, 16 and 32 but not 4.

Library construction relied on RACE. Sequencing relied on a NextSeq 500. During library preparation, unique molecular identifiers were attached to individual cDNA molecules so that TCRs could be counted in a quantitative, reproducible way. For every blood RNA sample, sequencing covered both the TCR alpha and TCR beta chains. In the authors' own workflow: The median number of TCRs per sample was 95,638, ranging from roughly 23,224 to 690,600. V, J and CDR3 annotation of the TCR reads was carried out using the Decombinator software suite. For PS versus PT1 abundance plots, all samples were subsampled to the same number of TCRs (28,000). Expanded TCRs were defined as absent before sensitization and observed at least eight times at the 2-week time point. TCRdb reran the public reads through fastp at Q25 and MiXCR, keeping productive beta chains. When rows share a CDR3 protein, they turn into one entry using the most common DNA and genes. For this entry, the V and J calls and clone size follow TCRdb and not the study's own pipeline. The sample has tens of thousands of distinct CDR3 sequences on record, approximately 35% of them singletons. About 8.1% of the sample belongs to the ten largest clones.

For this clonotype: Its antigen is unknown. Base qualities are not recorded, but no much larger clone differs from it by a single base.

What the time point label conveys for this sample: patch test 1, 2 weeks after DPC sensitization. Explained via the paper, the treatment or condition label denotes: therapeutic diphenylcyclopropenone sensitization with weekly scalp DPC. At each patch-test visit, blood was drawn before the patch test was applied. Patients were eligible if aged 18 to 70, diagnosed with alopecia and judged suitable for DPC therapy, and pregnant patients were excluded. Total RNA was extracted from unfractionated whole blood that had been collected in Tempus Blood RNA tubes. According to the germline V gene (reference sequence), CDR1 reads PRHDT and CDR2 reads FYEKMQ. V is shortened by 5 bases, J by 1 base, and the region joining them spans 14 bases. Including cysteine and phenylalanine, the CDR3 has 15 amino acids. Here the CDR3 DNA is all that survives: 45 bases in frame from base 1.

The chain joins TRBV13 to TRBJ1-2; there is no confident call for the D gene. The receptor was isolated from a man between 40 and 49 years old with alopecia areata. Some clones in this sample may be carry-over from other donors' samples. The sequencing used whole blood, collected in connection with sensitization to the hapten diphenylcyclopropenone (DPC). The CDR3 reads CASSQNGGYNYGYTF. The nucleotide sequence reads as follows: TGTGCCAGCAGCCAGAACGGAGGGTATAACTATGGCTACACCTTC. When the CDR3 is completed using the reference TRBV13 and TRBJ1-2 genes on either side, the full variable domain is AAGVIQSPRHLIKEKRETATLKCYPIPRHDTVYWYQQGPGQDPQFLISFYEKMQSDKGSIPDRFSAQQFSDYHSELNMSSLELGDSALYFCASSQNGGYNYGYTFGSGTRLTVV.